The 27 T cell receptor beta chains below come from one sample, sequenced in a study of cytomegalovirus exposure and HLA in healthy donors. The PCR ran on 60 Vbeta and 13 Jbeta primers. TCRdb's table, derived via immunoSEQ multiplex PCR, lists solely in-frame clones and lacks some. The table shows some 150,000 clones, with approximately 80% occurring only once. The sample consisted of PBMCs. The receptors originated from a woman between 25 and 40 years old in good health and CMV-seropositive.

The rearrangement joins TRBV10-2 to TRBJ1-3, with no clear D. V was pared by 10 bases and J by 0 bases, with 16 bases between. Germline V gene lookup returns CDR1 WSHSY and CDR2 SAAADI. The CDR3 totals 15 residues. CDR3 nucleotides: TGCGCCACCGAGATGAAGACTTACTCTGGAAACACCATATATTTT. This encodes CATEMKTYSGNTIYF.

The J gene is TRBJ2-5, the V gene TRBV7-9; TRBD2 agrees at 8 bases. The J call may be in error: the DNA end matches TRBJ2-7 better. The CDR3 is made up of 14 amino acids. Germline V gene sequence: CDR1 SEHNR, CDR2 FQNEAQ (reference sequence). The CDR3 DNA reads as TGTGCCAGCAGCTCCAGCGGGGGAGTTTACGAGCAGTACTTC. This gives the protein CASSSSGGVYEQYF.

The chain has TRBV6-5 and TRBJ2-2; a possible D gene is TRBD1 (5 bases). In germline, CDR1 is MNHEY, CDR2 SVGAGI. Trimming shortened V by 0 bases and J by 6 bases, and 11 bases separated the two germline ends. CDR3 length: 15 amino acids. As DNA, the CDR3 is TGTGCCAGCAGTTACTCTCAGGGATACGCCGGGGAGCTGTTTTTT. Translation gives CASSYSQGYAGELFF.

The chain combines TRBV9 with TRBJ2-3; 11 bases agree with TRBD2. V lost 0 bases to trimming and J lost 3 bases; unmatched junction nucleotides: 6. From germline, CDR1 is SGDLS and CDR2 YYNGEE. CDR3 length: 17 residues. DNA for the CDR3: TGTGCCAGCAGCGTAGACGGCAGACTAGCGGGGACAGATACGCAGTATTTT. The encoded protein is CASSVDGRLAGTDTQYF.

This clone was found once. This chain links TRBV18 with TRBJ2-7; D possibly corresponds to TRBD1 (5 bases). Germline loops: CDR1 KGHSH, CDR2 LQKENI. The V and J ends lost 3 bases and 0 bases respectively, with 21 bases between them. The CDR3 extends over 18 amino acids. CDR3 residues: CASSPVGPTAPSSYEQYF. The CDR3 bases are TGTGCCAGCTCACCCGTAGGGCCGACAGCACCTAGCTCCTACGAGCAGTACTTC.

The chain is built from TRBV7-9 and TRBJ2-1; D gene ambiguous. The germline V gene has CDR1 SEHNR and CDR2 FQNEAQ (reference sequence). With 5 bases removed from V and 10 bases from J, the gap between germline ends came to 9 bases. CDR3 length equals 11 residues. CDR3 bases: TGTGCCAGCAGCCCCCGTAGAGAGCAGTTCTTC. Its protein product is CASSPRREQFF. Complete variable domain (other parts from reference TRBV7-9 and TRBJ2-1): DTGVSQNPRHKITKRGQNVTFRCDPISEHNRLYWYRQTLGQGPEFLTYFQNEAQLEKSRLLSDRFSAERPKGSFSTLEIQRTEQGDSAMYLCASSPRREQFFGPGTRLTVL.

The chain couples TRBV2 to TRBJ2-7; maybe TRBD1 (5 bases). The V gene lost 4 bases and the J gene lost 2 bases, with 15 bases spanning the gap. This CDR3 contains 15 residues. Germline loops: CDR1 SNHLY, CDR2 FYNNEI. The CDR3 sequence is CASSVPGHGAYEQYF. The CDR3 coding sequence is TGTGCCAGCAGTGTTCCCGGACACGGAGCCTACGAGCAGTACTTC.

The rearrangement uses TRBV6-4 and TRBJ2-2, with D hard to call. CDR1 and CDR2 from the germline V gene are MRHNA and SNTAGT. This CDR3 has 14 amino acids. Trimming stripped 3 bases from V and 0 bases from J, with 5 bases between. The CDR3 DNA is TGTGCCAGCAGTGAACAGACGAACACCGGGGAGCTGTTTTTT. This sequence encodes CASSEQTNTGELFF.

The V gene is TRBV7-9, the J gene TRBJ1-2; tentatively, D is TRBD1 (5 bases). In germline, CDR1 is SEHNR, CDR2 FQNEAQ (reference sequence). The CDR3 spans 15 residues. Trimming left V 3 bases short and J 4 bases short, with 15 bases between. DNA of the CDR3: TGTGCCAGCAGCTTTGAACAGGTTATAGGCTATGGCTACACCTTC. Its protein product is CASSFEQVIGYGYTF. Filled out from reference TRBV7-9 and TRBJ1-2, the complete variable domain reads DTGVSQNPRHKITKRGQNVTFRCDPISEHNRLYWYRQTLGQGPEFLTYFQNEAQLEKSRLLSDRFSAERPKGSFSTLEIQRTEQGDSAMYLCASSFEQVIGYGYTFGSGTRLTVV.

The CDR3 bases are TGTGCCAGCAGCGCTATGGGACAGGGAAATTCACCCCTCCACTTT. Translated, it gives CASSAMGQGNSPLHF. The chain employs TRBV9 and TRBJ1-6, with 9 bases that match TRBD1. The V gene's germline CDR1 is SGDLS and CDR2 YYNGEE. J gave up 7 bases and V 3 bases, and 5 bases lay outside the gene matches. The CDR3 is 15 amino acids.

This sequence joins TRBV6-6 and TRBJ1-6; no definite D call. With 0 bases removed from V and 8 bases from J, the gap between germline ends came to 11 bases. Per the germline V gene, CDR1 is MNHNY and CDR2 is SVGAGI (reference sequence). The length of the CDR3 is 15 residues. The CDR3 sequence: CASSYSHSRDSPLHF. CDR3 bases: TGTGCCAGCAGTTACTCGCACTCTCGGGATTCACCCCTCCACTTT.

The V and J genes are TRBV4-2 and TRBJ2-5; TRBD2 agrees at 8 bases. With 2 bases clipped from V and 4 bases from J, the junction kept 9 bases outside the gene matches. CDR1 is LGHNA and CDR2 is YNFKEQ in the germline V gene. This CDR3 is 16 amino acids long. CDR3 bases: TGTGCCAGCAGCCAAAAGGCGGGGGGAGGGGCAGAGACCCAGTACTTC. It codes for CASSQKAGGGAETQYF.

The V and J genes are TRBV5-6 and TRBJ1-5; D remains unclear. V was pared by 4 bases and J by 7 bases, with 18 bases between. CDR1 is SGHDT, CDR2 YYEEEE, per germline. This CDR3 has 15 residues. The CDR3: CASSPYAQSGQPQHF. The CDR3 DNA reads as TGTGCCAGCAGCCCATATGCCCAATCCGGGCAGCCCCAGCATTTT.

The chain recombines TRBV11-2 with TRBJ2-7; D gene ambiguous. The CDR3 runs to 12 residues. Germline lookup yields CDR1 SGHAT and CDR2 FQNNGV. Trimming took 0 bases from V and 6 from J, leaving 6 bases between them. The CDR3 sequence is CASSLEVGEQYF. Written as DNA, the CDR3 is TGTGCCAGCAGCTTAGAGGTCGGCGAGCAGTACTTC. Variable domain in full (rest from reference TRBV11-2 and TRBJ2-7): EAGVAQSPRYKIIEKRQSVAFWCNPISGHATLYWYQQILGQGPKLLIQFQNNGVVDDSQLPKDRFSAERLKGVDSTLKIQPAKLEDSAVYLCASSLEVGEQYFGPGTRLTVT.

This rearrangement joins TRBV28 to TRBJ1-1, with D uncertain. The V gene lost 7 bases and the J gene lost 1 base, with 7 bases spanning the gap. Germline V gene lookup returns CDR1 MDHEN and CDR2 SYDVKM. The CDR3 has 12 amino acids. As DNA, the CDR3 is TGTGCCAGCACGGAGAGGAACACTGAAGCTTTCTTT. Its translation is CASTERNTEAFF. Looking up the rest from reference TRBV28 and TRBJ1-1 gives the full variable domain: DVKVTQSSRYLVKRTGEKVFLECVQDMDHENMFWYRQDPGLGLRLIYFSYDVKMKEKGDIPEGYSVSREKKERFSLILESASTNQTSMYLCASTERNTEAFFGQGTRLTVV.

The V and J genes are TRBV27 and TRBJ2-7; 8 nucleotides agree with TRBD2. The V gene's germline CDR1 is MNHEY and CDR2 SMNVEV (reference sequence). The J segment lost 0 bases and the V segment lost 3 bases, leaving 7 bases of the junction unmatched. CDR3 length equals 16 residues. As DNA, the CDR3 is TGTGCCAGCAGTTTTTCCTCGGGACTAGTCTCCTACGAGCAGTACTTC. It encodes CASSFSSGLVSYEQYF.

This clone appeared a few times. The chain carries TRBV18 and TRBJ2-1; possibly TRBD1 for D (5 bases). V lost 3 bases and J 7 bases, leaving 10 bases between the germline ends. The germline V gene has CDR1 KGHSH and CDR2 LQKENI. The CDR3 runs to 13 residues. The CDR3 spells CASSPLAGNEQFF. Here the CDR3 DNA reads TGTGCCAGCTCACCCTTGGCAGGGAATGAGCAGTTCTTC.

CDR3 residues: CASSRDRGTENEQYF. CDR3 sequence (DNA): TGTGCCAGCAGTCGAGACAGGGGTACAGAAAACGAGCAGTACTTC. The gene calls are TRBV6-6 and TRBJ2-7, with TRBD1 identical over 8 bases. The germline CDR1 and CDR2 sequences are MNHNY and SVGAGI (reference sequence). J lost 5 bases, V lost 5 bases, and 11 bases had no gene match. The CDR3 runs 15 residues.

This clone was found once. The rearrangement links TRBV5-5 to TRBJ1-2; a weak D match, TRBD1 (5 bases). The V gene's germline CDR1 is SGHKS and CDR2 YYEKEE (reference sequence). This CDR3 has 15 residues. Trimming cost V 5 bases and J 4 bases, with 18 bases left between them. The CDR3 DNA is TGTGCCAGCAGGATAGGGGTTGAGAGTAGCTATGGCTACACCTTC. As protein: CASRIGVESSYGYTF.

The chain combines TRBV16 with TRBJ1-1, with TRBD1 matching over 9 bases. The CDR3 covers 13 residues. Germline V gene data show CDR1 as KGHSY and CDR2 as FQNENV. The V and J ends lost 2 bases and 11 bases, in that order; junction bases with no gene match: 6. The CDR3 DNA reads TGTGCCAGCAGCCAAGAGACAGGGGGTTCTGCTTTCTTT. The encoded protein is CASSQETGGSAFF.

This clone was counted between two and nine times. The rearrangement uses TRBV6-5 and TRBJ2-7; TRBD1 aligns across 7 bases. V was clipped by 5 bases and J by 3 bases; unmatched bases: 7. The germline V gene has CDR1 MNHEY and CDR2 SVGAGI. The CDR3 runs 14 residues. For the CDR3, the DNA is TGTGCCAGCAGTCCCCGGGACAGAGGCTACGAGCAGTACTTC. This codes for CASSPRDRGYEQYF.

Turning to this clone: A read error may produce the germline difference seen at one junction end. The V and J genes are TRBV28 and TRBJ2-1; D possibly corresponds to TRBD1 (6 bases). CDR3 size: 14 residues. Germline CDR1 MDHEN, CDR2 SYDVKM. The chain's CDR3 is CASSLWDKGDEQFF. The DNA for the CDR3 is TGTGCCAGCAGTCTATGGGACAAGGGCGATGAGCAGTTCTTC.

The rearrangement links TRBV19 to TRBJ1-6; tentative D call: TRBD1 (6 bases). Germline V gene lookup returns CDR1 LNHDA and CDR2 SQIVND (reference sequence). The CDR3 extends over 17 amino acids. V was clipped by 1 base and J by 0 bases, with 10 bases between them. CDR3 amino acids: CASSIAGVSSYNSPLHF. Written as DNA, the CDR3 is TGTGCCAGTAGTATAGCAGGGGTGAGCTCCTATAATTCACCCCTCCACTTT.

The chain couples TRBV12-2 to TRBJ2-1; the D call TRBD2 from the table was never checked on the DNA. TRBV12-2 is a pseudogene segment. The CDR3 sequence is 16 residues long. As DNA, the CDR3 is TGTGCAAGTCGCCCCGGGACCGCTCGGGGGAGGAATGAGCAGTTCTTC. Amino acids: CASRPGTARGRNEQFF.

The chain combines TRBV19 with TRBJ1-1; D remains ambiguous. This CDR3 has 12 amino acids. Germline CDR1 LNHDA, CDR2 SQIVND (reference sequence). The V end lost 1 base, the J end lost 7 bases, and 7 bases lay between the germline ends. The CDR3 bases are TGTGCCAGTAGTATAGGGCAGATTGAAGCTTTCTTT. Translation: CASSIGQIEAFF.

This clone was detected once. The V and J genes are TRBV10-3 and TRBJ1-2, with D uncertain. The CDR3 spans 14 residues. V was trimmed by 6 bases and J by 4 bases, leaving 15 bases between them. Germline assignment: CDR1 ENHRY and CDR2 SYGVKD. This chain's CDR3 is CAISRIGSSYGYTF. CDR3 nucleotide sequence: TGTGCCATCAGCCGAATCGGGTCGTCCTATGGCTACACCTTC.

The chain links TRBV4-1 to TRBJ2-5; maybe TRBD1 (6 bases). Judging by the DNA end, TRBJ2-7 fits better; the J call may be wrong. The CDR3 has 15 amino acids. Germline V gene lookup returns CDR1 MGHRA and CDR2 YSYEKL. The CDR3 loop is CASSQVPGQSYEQYF. The CDR3 coding sequence is TGCGCCAGCAGCCAGGTGCCGGGACAATCCTACGAGCAGTACTTC.